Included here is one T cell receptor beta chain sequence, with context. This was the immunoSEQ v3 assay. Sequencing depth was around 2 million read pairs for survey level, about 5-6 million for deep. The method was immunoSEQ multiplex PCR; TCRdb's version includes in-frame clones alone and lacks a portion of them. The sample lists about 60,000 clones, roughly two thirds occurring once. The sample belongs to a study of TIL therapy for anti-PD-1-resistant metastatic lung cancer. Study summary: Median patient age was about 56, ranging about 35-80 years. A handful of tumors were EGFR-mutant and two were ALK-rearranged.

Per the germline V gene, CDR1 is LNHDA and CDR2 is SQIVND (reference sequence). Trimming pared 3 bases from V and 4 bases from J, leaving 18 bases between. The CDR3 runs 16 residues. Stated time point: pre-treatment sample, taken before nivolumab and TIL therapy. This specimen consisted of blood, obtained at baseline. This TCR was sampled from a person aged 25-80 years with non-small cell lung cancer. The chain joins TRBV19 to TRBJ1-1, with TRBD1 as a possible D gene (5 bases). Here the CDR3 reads CASSIDSGTPGTEAFF. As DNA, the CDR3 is TGTGCCAGTAGTATCGACTCCGGGACTCCAGGCACTGAAGCTTTCTTT. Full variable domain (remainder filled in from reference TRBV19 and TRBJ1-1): DGGITQSPKYLFRKEGQNVTLSCEQNLNHDAMYWYRQDPGQGLRLIYYSQIVNDFQKGDIAEGYSVSREKKESFPLTVTSAQKNPTAFYLCASSIDSGTPGTEAFFGQGTRLTVV.